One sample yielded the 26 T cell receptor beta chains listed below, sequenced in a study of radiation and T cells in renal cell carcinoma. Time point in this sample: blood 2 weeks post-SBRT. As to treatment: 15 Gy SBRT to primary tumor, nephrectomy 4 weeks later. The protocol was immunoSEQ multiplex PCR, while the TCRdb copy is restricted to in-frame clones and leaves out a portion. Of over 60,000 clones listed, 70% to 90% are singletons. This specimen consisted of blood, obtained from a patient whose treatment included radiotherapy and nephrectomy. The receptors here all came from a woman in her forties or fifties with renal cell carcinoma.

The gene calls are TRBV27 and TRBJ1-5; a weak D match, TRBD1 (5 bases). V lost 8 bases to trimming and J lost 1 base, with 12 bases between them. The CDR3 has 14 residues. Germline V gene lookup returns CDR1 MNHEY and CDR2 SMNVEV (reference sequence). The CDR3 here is CASRPWGSNQPQHF. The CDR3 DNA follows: TGTGCCAGCCGACCCTGGGGCAGCAATCAGCCCCAGCATTTT.

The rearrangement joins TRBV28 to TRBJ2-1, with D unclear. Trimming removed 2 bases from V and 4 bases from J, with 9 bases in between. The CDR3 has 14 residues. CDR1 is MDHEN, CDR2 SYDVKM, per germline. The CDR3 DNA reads TGTGCCAGCAGTTTAGGTGGGGATTACAATGAGCAGTTCTTC. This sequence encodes CASSLGGDYNEQFF.

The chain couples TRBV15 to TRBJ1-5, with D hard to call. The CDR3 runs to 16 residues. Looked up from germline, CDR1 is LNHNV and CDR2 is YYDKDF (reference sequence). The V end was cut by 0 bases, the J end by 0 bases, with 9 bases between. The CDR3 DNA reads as TGTGCCACCAGCAGAGATCGGAGCTATAGCAATCAGCCCCAGCATTTT. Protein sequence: CATSRDRSYSNQPQHF. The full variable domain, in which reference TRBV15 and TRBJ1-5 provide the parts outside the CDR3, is DAMVIQNPRYQVTQFGKPVTLSCSQTLNHNVMYWYQQKSSQAPKLLFHYYDKDFNNEADTPDNFQSRRPNTSFCFLDIRSPGLGDTAMYLCATSRDRSYSNQPQHFGDGTRLSIL.

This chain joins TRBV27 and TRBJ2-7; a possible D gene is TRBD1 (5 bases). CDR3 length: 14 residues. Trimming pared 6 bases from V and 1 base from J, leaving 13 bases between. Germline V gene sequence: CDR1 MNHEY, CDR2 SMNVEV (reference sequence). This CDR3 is CASRTQQVSYEQYF. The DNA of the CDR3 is TGTGCCAGCAGAACCCAACAGGTATCCTACGAGCAGTACTTC.

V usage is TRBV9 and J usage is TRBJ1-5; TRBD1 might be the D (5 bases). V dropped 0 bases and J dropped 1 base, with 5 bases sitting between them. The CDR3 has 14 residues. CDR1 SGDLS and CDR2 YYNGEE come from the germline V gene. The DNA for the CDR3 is TGTGCCAGCAGCGTAGGGGGGAGCAATCAGCCCCAGCATTTT. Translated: CASSVGGSNQPQHF.

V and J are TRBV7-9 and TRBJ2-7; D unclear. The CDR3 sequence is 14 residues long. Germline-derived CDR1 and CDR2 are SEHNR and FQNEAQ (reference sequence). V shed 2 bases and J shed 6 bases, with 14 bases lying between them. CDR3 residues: CASSLTGSWGEQYF. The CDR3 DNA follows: TGTGCCAGCAGCTTAACCGGCTCCTGGGGCGAGCAGTACTTC.

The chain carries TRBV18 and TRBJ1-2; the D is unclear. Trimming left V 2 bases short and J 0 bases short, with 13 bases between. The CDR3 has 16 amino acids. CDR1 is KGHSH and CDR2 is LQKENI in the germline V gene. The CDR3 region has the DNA TGTGCCAGCTCACCAGAAGGGTCAGCAGCTAACTATGGCTACACCTTC. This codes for CASSPEGSAANYGYTF.

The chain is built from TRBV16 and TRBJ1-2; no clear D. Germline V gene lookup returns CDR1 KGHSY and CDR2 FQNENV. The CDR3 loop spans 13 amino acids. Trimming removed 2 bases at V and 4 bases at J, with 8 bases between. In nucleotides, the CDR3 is TGTGCCAGCAGCCAAAACCCCCTCTATGGCTACACCTTC. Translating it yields CASSQNPLYGYTF.

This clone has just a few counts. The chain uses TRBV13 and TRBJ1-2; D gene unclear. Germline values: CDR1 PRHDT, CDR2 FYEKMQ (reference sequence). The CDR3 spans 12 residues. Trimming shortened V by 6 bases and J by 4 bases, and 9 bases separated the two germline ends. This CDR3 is CASSSAFYGYTF. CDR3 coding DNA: TGTGCCAGCAGTAGTGCCTTCTATGGCTACACCTTC.

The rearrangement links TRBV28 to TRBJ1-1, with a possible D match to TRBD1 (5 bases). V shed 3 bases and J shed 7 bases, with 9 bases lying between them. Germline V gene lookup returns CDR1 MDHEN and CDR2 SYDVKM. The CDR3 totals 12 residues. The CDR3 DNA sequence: TGTGCCAGCAGTTTTGGGGCCAGTGAAGCTTTCTTT. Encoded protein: CASSFGASEAFF.

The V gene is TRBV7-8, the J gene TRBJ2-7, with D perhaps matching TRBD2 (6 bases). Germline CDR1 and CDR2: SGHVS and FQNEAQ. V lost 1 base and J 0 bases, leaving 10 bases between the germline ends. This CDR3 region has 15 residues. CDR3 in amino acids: CASSLVAGSSYEQYF. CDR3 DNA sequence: TGTGCCAGCAGCTTAGTTGCGGGGAGCTCCTACGAGCAGTACTTC.

CDR3 nucleotide sequence: TGCGCCAGCAGCTTGGTTCTAAACTATGGCTACACCTTC. As protein: CASSLVLNYGYTF. This sequence joins TRBV5-1 and TRBJ1-2; D is uncertain. V was clipped by 0 bases and J by 2 bases, with 5 bases between them. The germline V gene encodes CDR1 SGHRS and CDR2 YFSETQ. The CDR3 spans 13 residues. The whole variable domain, remainder taken from reference TRBV5-1 and TRBJ1-2, is KAGVTQTPRYLIKTRGQQVTLSCSPISGHRSVSWYQQTPGQGLQFLFEYFSETQRNKGNFPGRFSGRQFSNSRSEMNVSTLELGDSALYLCASSLVLNYGYTFGSGTRLTVV.

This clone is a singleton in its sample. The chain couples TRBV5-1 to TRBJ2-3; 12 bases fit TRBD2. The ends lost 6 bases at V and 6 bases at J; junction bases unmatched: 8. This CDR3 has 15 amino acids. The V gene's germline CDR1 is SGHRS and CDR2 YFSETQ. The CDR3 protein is CASMFLAGGPDTQYF. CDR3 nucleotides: TGCGCCAGCATGTTCCTAGCGGGAGGGCCCGATACGCAGTATTTT. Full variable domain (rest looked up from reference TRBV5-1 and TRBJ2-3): KAGVTQTPRYLIKTRGQQVTLSCSPISGHRSVSWYQQTPGQGLQFLFEYFSETQRNKGNFPGRFSGRQFSNSRSEMNVSTLELGDSALYLCASMFLAGGPDTQYFGPGTRLTVL.

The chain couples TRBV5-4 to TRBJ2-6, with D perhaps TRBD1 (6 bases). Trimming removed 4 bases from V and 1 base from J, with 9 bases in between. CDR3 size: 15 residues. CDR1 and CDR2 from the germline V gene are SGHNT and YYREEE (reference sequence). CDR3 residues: CASSQQGSGANVLTF. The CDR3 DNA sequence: TGTGCCAGCAGCCAGCAGGGGTCTGGGGCCAACGTCCTGACTTTC. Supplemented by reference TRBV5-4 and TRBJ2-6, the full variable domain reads ETGVTQSPTHLIKTRGQQVTLRCSSQSGHNTVSWYQQALGQGPQFIFQYYREEENGRGNFPPRFSGLQFPNYSSELNVNALELDDSALYLCASSQQGSGANVLTFGAGSRLTVL.

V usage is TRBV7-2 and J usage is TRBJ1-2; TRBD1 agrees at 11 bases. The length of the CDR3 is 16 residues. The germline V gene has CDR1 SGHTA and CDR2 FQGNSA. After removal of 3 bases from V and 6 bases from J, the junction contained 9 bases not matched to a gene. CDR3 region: CASSFRTGGAMDGYTF. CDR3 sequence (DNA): TGTGCCAGCAGCTTTAGGACAGGGGGCGCAATGGATGGCTACACCTTC. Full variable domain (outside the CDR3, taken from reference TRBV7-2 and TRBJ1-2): GAGVSQSPSNKVTEKGKDVELRCDPISGHTALYWYRQSLGQGLEFLIYFQGNSAPDKSGLPSDRFSAERTGGSVSTLTIQRTQQEDSAVYLCASSFRTGGAMDGYTFGSGTRLTVV.

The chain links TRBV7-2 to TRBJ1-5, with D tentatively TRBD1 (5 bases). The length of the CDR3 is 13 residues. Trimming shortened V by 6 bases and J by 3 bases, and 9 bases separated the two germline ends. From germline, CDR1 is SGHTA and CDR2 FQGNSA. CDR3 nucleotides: TGTGCCAGCAGACCAGGGTTCAATCAGCCCCAGCATTTT. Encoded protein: CASRPGFNQPQHF.

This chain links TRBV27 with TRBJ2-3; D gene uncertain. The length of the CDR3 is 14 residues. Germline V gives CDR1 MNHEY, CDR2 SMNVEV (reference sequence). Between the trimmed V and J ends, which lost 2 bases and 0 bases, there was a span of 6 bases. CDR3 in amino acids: CASSLMPSTDTQYF. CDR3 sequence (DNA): TGTGCCAGCAGTTTAATGCCTAGCACAGATACGCAGTATTTT.

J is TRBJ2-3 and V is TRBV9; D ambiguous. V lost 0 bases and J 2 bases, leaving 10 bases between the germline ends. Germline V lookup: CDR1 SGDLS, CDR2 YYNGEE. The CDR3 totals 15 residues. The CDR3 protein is CASSVGETHTDTQYF. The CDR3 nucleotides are TGTGCCAGCAGCGTAGGAGAGACCCACACAGATACGCAGTATTTT.

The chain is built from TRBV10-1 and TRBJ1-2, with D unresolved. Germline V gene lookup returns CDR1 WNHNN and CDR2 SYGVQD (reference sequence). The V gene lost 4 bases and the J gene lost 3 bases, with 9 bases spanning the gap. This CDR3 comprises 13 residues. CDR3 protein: CASSAAGDYGYTF. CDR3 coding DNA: TGCGCCAGCAGTGCGGCAGGTGACTATGGCTACACCTTC.

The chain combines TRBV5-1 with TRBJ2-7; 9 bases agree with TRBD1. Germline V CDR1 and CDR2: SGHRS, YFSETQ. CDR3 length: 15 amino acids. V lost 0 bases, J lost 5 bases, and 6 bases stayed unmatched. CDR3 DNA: TGCGCCAGCAGCTTGGCCGGGGACAGGGTGGACGAGCAGTACTTC. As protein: CASSLAGDRVDEQYF.

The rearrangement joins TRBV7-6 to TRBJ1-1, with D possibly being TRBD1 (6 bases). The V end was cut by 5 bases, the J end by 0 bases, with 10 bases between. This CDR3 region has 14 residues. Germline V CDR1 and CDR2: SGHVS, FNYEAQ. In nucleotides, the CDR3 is TGTGCCAGCAGCCCGACAGGCATGAACACTGAAGCTTTCTTT. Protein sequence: CASSPTGMNTEAFF.

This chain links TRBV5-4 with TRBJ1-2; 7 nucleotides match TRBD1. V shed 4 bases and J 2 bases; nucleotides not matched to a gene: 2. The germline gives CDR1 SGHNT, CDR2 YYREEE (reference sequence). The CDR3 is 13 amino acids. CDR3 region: CASSQDRNYGYTF. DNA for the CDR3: TGTGCCAGCAGCCAGGACAGGAACTATGGCTACACCTTC.

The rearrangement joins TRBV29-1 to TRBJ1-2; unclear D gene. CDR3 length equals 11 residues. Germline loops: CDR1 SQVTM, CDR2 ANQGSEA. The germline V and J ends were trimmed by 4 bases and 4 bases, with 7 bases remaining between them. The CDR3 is CSVVSLYGYTF. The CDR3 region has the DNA TGCAGCGTTGTATCTCTCTATGGCTACACCTTC.

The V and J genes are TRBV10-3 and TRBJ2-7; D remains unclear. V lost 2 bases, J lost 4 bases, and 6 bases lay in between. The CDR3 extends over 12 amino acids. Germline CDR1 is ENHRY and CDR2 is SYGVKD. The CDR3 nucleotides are TGTGCCATCAGTGAGGAAGCATACGAGCAGTACTTC. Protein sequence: CAISEEAYEQYF.

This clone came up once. The CDR3 nucleotides are TGCGCCAGCAGCCCTGGGAGCTCTGGAAACACCATATATTTT. Translation gives CASSPGSSGNTIYF. The J gene is TRBJ1-3, the V gene TRBV4-3; no firm D call. CDR1 and CDR2 (germline): LGHNA, YSLEER. V was trimmed by 4 bases and J by 0 bases, leaving 7 bases between them. The CDR3 contains 14 residues.

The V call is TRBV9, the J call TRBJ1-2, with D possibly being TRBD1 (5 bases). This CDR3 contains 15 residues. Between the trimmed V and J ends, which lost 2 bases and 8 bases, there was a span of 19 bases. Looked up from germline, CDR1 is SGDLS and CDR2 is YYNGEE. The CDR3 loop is CASSVTEGRGLGYTF. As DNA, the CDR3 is TGTGCCAGCAGCGTGACCGAAGGGAGGGGCCTCGGCTACACCTTC.